A single sample is the source of the 20 T cell receptor beta chains below, sequenced in a study of T cell clusters in autoimmune cytopenias. TRB amplification used 250 ng of peripheral blood genomic DNA. TRB was amplified by touch-down multiplex PCR, primer pools A and B combined. TCRdb reworked the multiplex PCR reads into one entry per CDR3 protein, no DNA. The sample's table shows fewer than 7,000 distinct CDR3 sequences. These data were also reused for a study on T cell repertoires in aging, cancer and after chemotherapy.

The specimen was peripheral blood. The receptors come from a human donor in good health.

The chain links TRBV20-1 to TRBJ1-2; TCRdb's D call of TRBD1 is untestable without DNA. There are 15 residues in the CDR3. CDR1 and CDR2 (germline): DFQATT, SNEGSKA (reference sequence). CDR3 residues: CSARSLTGAAWGYTF.

The chain employs TRBV5-4 and TRBJ1-6. The CDR3 covers 15 residues. Germline CDR1 is SGHNT and CDR2 is YYREEE (reference sequence). The CDR3: CASSQREGLNSPLHF.

The chain uses TRBV6-2 or TRBV6-3 and TRBJ2-7; TCRdb reports TRBD1, a call that lacks DNA to check it against. The germline gives CDR1 MNHEY, CDR2 SVGEGT. CDR3 length equals 14 residues. This CDR3 is CASSYRGHSYEQYF.

The rearrangement uses TRBV5-4 and TRBJ2-7; with no DNA, the TCRdb D assignment of TRBD2 cannot be verified. This CDR3 comprises 15 residues. Germline CDR1 SGHNT, CDR2 YYREEE (reference sequence). The CDR3 spells CASSLGTSGNYEQYF.

The chain has TRBV5-4 and TRBJ2-5; as DNA is missing, the TRBD2 call by TCRdb cannot be tested. Germline V gene lookup returns CDR1 SGHNT and CDR2 YYREEE (reference sequence). The CDR3 has 15 amino acids. The CDR3 region is CASSSAWLAEETQYF. Based on the CDR3 plus reference TRBV5-4 and TRBJ2-5, the full variable domain is ETGVTQSPTHLIKTRGQQVTLRCSSQSGHNTVSWYQQALGQGPQFIFQYYREEENGRGNFPPRFSGLQFPNYSSELNVNALELDDSALYLCASSSAWLAEETQYFGPGTRLLVL.

The chain links TRBV20-1 to TRBJ2-1; the D call of TRBD2 rests on TCRdb alone, since no DNA is present to check it. This CDR3 contains 16 residues. From germline, CDR1 is DFQATT and CDR2 SNEGSKA (reference sequence). This chain's CDR3 is CSAAPLLADTYNEQFF.

This clonotype is called medium-sized based on its frequency. This chain's CDR3 is CASSIQLTGWETDTQYF. The chain joins TRBV19 to TRBJ2-3; TCRdb's assignment of TRBD1 cannot be checked, as there is no DNA. From germline, CDR1 is LNHDA and CDR2 SQIVND (reference sequence). The CDR3 covers 17 residues.

V gene TRBV11-1 combines with J gene TRBJ1-5. CDR1 is SGHAT and CDR2 is FQDESV in the germline V gene (reference sequence). CDR3 length: 16 amino acids. The chain's CDR3 is CASSLGGEVGNQPQHF.

Considering frequency, this clonotype is medium-sized. The chain recombines TRBV27 with TRBJ2-1; no DNA is available, so the TRBD2 call from TCRdb remains unchecked. The CDR3 extends over 15 amino acids. The germline CDR1 and CDR2 sequences are MNHEY and SMNVEV (reference sequence). The chain's CDR3 is CASGRGLAGGREQFF.

Considering frequency, this clonotype is medium-sized. The chain employs TRBV5-6 and TRBJ2-3. CDR1 SGHDT and CDR2 YYEEEE come from the germline V gene. The CDR3 spans 13 residues. The CDR3 protein is CASTGWGEDTQYF. The full variable domain, rest sourced from reference TRBV5-6 and TRBJ2-3, is DAGVTQSPTHLIKTRGQQVTLRCSPKSGHDTVSWYQQALGQGPQFIFQYYEEEERQRGNFPDRFSGHQFPNYSSELNVNALLLGDSALYLCASTGWGEDTQYFGPGTRLTVL.

This clonotype is identified as large from frequency. J is TRBJ2-3 and V is TRBV29-1; TCRdb selects TRBD1, and the lack of DNA leaves this call unchecked. Germline assignment: CDR1 SQVTM and CDR2 ANQGSEA. CDR3 length: 11 residues. The CDR3 sequence is CSARPGDTQYF.

The V gene is TRBV6-5, the J gene TRBJ1-3; TCRdb gives TRBD1 as the D gene, but with no DNA this cannot be confirmed. Germline CDR1 and CDR2: MNHEY and SVGAGI. The CDR3 loop spans 13 amino acids. CDR3 loop: CASRRGAGNTIYF.

This clonotype counts as medium-sized (0.01 to 0.1%) by frequency. This chain joins TRBV5-4 and TRBJ2-5; TCRdb reports TRBD1, a call that lacks DNA to check it against. The CDR3 has 14 residues. Germline V gene sequence: CDR1 SGHNT, CDR2 YYREEE (reference sequence). CDR3 sequence: CASGSKAGQETQYF.

The rearrangement links TRBV13 to TRBJ1-6. Per the germline V gene, CDR1 is PRHDT and CDR2 is FYEKMQ (reference sequence). This CDR3 has 12 amino acids. CDR3 sequence: CASSLSDSPLHF.

The chain joins TRBV20-1 to TRBJ2-2; TCRdb's assignment of TRBD2 cannot be checked, as there is no DNA. The CDR3 has 14 amino acids. Germline CDR1 is DFQATT and CDR2 is SNEGSKA (reference sequence). CDR3 in amino acids: CSATRLASTGELFF.

This clonotype is identified as medium-sized from frequency. This sequence joins TRBV5-5 and TRBJ2-1; the TCRdb call, TRBD1, lacks DNA for checking. There are 14 residues in the CDR3. CDR1 and CDR2 (germline): SGHKS, YYEKEE (reference sequence). The chain's CDR3 is CASSFGSAGNEQFF.

This clonotype shows up as medium-sized (0.01 to 0.1%) by frequency. The chain has TRBV6-5 and TRBJ2-1. Germline V gene sequence: CDR1 MNHEY, CDR2 SVGAGI. The CDR3 spans 11 residues. The CDR3 loop reads CASSRRGEQFF.

The rearrangement uses TRBV5-6 and TRBJ1-6; TCRdb's D gene call, TRBD1, goes unchecked for lack of DNA. Germline V gives CDR1 SGHDT, CDR2 YYEEEE. The CDR3 contains 13 residues. The CDR3: CASSTAGYSPLHF.

The V gene is TRBV5-4, the J gene TRBJ1-4; TCRdb gives TRBD1 as the D gene, but with no DNA this cannot be confirmed. CDR1 and CDR2 from the germline V gene are SGHNT and YYREEE (reference sequence). There are 15 residues in the CDR3. The CDR3 loop is CASSSGAGFDEKLFF.

Its frequency marks this clonotype as medium-sized. The V call is TRBV29-1, the J call TRBJ2-1; checking the TCRdb D call of TRBD1 is not possible without DNA. CDR1 is SQVTM and CDR2 is ANQGSEA in the germline V gene. The CDR3 loop spans 14 amino acids. The CDR3 protein is CSVEGWGSYNEQFF.